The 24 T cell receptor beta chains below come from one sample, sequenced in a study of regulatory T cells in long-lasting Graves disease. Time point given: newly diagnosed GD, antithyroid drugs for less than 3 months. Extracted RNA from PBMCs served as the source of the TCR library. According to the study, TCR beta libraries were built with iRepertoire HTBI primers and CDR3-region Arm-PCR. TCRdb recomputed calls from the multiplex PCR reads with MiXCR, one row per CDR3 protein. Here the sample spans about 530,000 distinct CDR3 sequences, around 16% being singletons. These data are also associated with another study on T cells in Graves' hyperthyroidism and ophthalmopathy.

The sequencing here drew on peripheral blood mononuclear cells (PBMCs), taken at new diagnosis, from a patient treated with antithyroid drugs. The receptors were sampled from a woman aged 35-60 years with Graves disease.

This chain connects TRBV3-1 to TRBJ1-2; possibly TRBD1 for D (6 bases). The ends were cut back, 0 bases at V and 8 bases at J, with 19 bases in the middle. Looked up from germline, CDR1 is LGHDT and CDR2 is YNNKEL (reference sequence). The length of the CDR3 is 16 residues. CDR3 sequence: CASSQDLRGGIRGYTF. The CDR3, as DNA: TGTGCCAGCAGCCAAGATCTTAGGGGGGGCATTCGGGGCTACACCTTC.

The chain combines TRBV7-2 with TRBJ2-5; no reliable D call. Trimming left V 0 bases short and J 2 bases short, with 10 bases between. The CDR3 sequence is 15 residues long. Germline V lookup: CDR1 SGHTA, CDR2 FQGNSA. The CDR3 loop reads CASSLADHLQETQYF. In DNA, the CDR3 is TGTGCCAGCAGCTTAGCGGACCACTTACAAGAGACCCAGTACTTC.

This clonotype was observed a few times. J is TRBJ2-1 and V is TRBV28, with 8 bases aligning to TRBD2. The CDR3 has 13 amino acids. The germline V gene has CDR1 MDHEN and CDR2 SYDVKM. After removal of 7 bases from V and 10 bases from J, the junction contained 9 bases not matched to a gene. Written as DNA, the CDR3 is TGTGCCAGCACGGCGGGGGGAAGGAAAGAGCAGTTCTTC. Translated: CASTAGGRKEQFF.

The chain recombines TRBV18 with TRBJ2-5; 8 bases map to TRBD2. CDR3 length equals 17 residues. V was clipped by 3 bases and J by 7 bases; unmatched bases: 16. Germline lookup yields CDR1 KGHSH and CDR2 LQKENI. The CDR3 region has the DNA TGTGCCAGCTCACCGATCTCAGAACGGGGGGGCCCAGGGACCCAGTACTTC. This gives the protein CASSPISERGGPGTQYF. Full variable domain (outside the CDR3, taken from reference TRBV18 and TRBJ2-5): NAGVMQNPRHLVRRRGQEARLRCSPMKGHSHVYWYRQLPEEGLKFMVYLQKENIIDESGMPKERFSAEFPKEGPSILRIQQVVRGDSAAYFCASSPISERGGPGTQYFGPGTRLLVL.

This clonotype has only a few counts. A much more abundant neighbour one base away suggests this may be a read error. The CDR3 DNA reads TGTGCCAGCAGCCGAGGACAGGCTCCTCGCACTGAAGCTTTCTTT. It is translated as CASSRGQAPRTEAFF. The chain carries TRBV3-1 and TRBJ1-1, with TRBD1 identical over 7 bases. This CDR3 region has 15 residues. Germline CDR1 reads LGHDT; CDR2 reads YNNKEL (reference sequence). Unmatched junction bases numbered 9, after V lost 4 bases and J lost 4 bases.

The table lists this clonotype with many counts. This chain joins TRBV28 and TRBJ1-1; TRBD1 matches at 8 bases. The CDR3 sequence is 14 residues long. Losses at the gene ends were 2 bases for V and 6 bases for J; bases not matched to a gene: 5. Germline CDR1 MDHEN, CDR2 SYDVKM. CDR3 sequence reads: CASSLEQGGAEAFF. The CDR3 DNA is TGTGCCAGCAGTTTAGAACAGGGGGGCGCTGAAGCTTTCTTT.

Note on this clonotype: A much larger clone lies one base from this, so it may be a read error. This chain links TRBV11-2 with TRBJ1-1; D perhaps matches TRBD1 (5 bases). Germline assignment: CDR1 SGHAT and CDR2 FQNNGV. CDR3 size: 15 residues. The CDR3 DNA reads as TGTGCCAGCAGCTTCGGCAGGGCAGAGAACACTGAAGCTCTCTTT. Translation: CASSFGRAENTEALF. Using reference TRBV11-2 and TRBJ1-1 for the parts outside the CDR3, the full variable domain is EAGVAQSPRYKIIEKRQSVAFWCNPISGHATLYWYQQILGQGPKLLIQFQNNGVVDDSQLPKDRFSAERLKGVDSTLKIQPAKLEDSAVYLCASSFGRAENTEALFGQGTRLTVV.

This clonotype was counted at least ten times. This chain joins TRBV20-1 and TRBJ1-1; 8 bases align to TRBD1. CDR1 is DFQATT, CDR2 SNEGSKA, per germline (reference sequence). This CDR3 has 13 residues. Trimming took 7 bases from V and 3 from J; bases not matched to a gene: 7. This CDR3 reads CSVRGQGDTEAFF. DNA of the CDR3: TGCAGTGTCAGGGGGCAGGGGGACACTGAAGCTTTCTTT.

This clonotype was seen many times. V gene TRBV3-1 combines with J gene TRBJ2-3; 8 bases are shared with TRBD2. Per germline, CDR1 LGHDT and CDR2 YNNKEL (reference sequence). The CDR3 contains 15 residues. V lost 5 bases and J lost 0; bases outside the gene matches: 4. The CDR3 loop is CASSFSGASTDTQYF. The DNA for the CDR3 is TGTGCCAGCAGCTTTAGCGGGGCTAGCACAGATACGCAGTATTTT.

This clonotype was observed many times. CDR3 residues: CASSLPADRAEQYF. DNA for the CDR3: TGTGCCAGCAGTTTACCCGCAGACAGGGCCGAGCAGTACTTC. The chain joins TRBV28 to TRBJ2-7; 7 positions agree with TRBD1. Germline CDR1 is MDHEN and CDR2 is SYDVKM. V was clipped by 2 bases and J by 6 bases; unmatched bases: 7. The CDR3 is made up of 14 amino acids.

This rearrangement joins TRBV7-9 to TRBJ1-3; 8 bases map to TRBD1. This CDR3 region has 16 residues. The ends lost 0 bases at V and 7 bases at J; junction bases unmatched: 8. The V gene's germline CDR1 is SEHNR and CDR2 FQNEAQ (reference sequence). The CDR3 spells CASSLALGQERNTIYF. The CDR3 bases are TGTGCCAGCAGCTTAGCCCTGGGACAGGAGCGGAACACCATATATTTT.

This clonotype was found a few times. This CDR3 is CASSYSREGDTEAFF. The DNA for the CDR3 is TGTGCCAGCAGTTACTCGCGAGAGGGGGACACTGAAGCTTTCTTT. The chain joins TRBV2 to TRBJ1-1; tentatively, D is TRBD1 (6 bases). Germline V gives CDR1 SNHLY, CDR2 FYNNEI. V shed 5 bases and J shed 3 bases, with 16 bases lying between them. The CDR3 is 15 amino acids.

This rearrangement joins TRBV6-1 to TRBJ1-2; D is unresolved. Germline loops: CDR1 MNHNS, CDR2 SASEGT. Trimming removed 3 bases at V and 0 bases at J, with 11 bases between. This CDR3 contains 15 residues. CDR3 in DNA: TGTGCCAGCAGTGATTTGGCAGGTCCTAACTATGGCTACACCTTC. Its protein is CASSDLAGPNYGYTF.

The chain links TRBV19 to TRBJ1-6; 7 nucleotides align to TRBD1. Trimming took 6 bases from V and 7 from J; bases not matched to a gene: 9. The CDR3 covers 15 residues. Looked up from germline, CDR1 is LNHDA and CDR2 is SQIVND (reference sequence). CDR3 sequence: CASRPDRVRNSPLHF. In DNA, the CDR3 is TGTGCCAGTAGACCTGACAGGGTACGGAATTCACCCCTCCACTTT.

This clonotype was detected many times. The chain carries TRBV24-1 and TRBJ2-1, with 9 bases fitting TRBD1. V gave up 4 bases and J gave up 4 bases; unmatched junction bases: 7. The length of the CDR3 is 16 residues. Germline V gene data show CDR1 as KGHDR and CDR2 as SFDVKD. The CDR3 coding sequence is TGTGCCACCAGTGACCGCGACAGGGGGGCTTACAATGAGCAGTTCTTC. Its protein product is CATSDRDRGAYNEQFF.

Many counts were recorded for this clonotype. CDR3 loop: CASSIGGGGFSYNEQFF. The CDR3, as DNA: TGTGCCAGTAGTATAGGGGGAGGCGGGTTCTCCTACAATGAGCAGTTCTTC. This chain uses TRBV19 with TRBJ2-1; the D gene is possibly TRBD2 (6 bases). The germline V gene encodes CDR1 LNHDA and CDR2 SQIVND (reference sequence). With 1 base removed from V and 0 bases from J, the gap between germline ends came to 13 bases. The CDR3 runs 17 residues. Looking up the rest from reference TRBV19 and TRBJ2-1 gives the full variable domain: DGGITQSPKYLFRKEGQNVTLSCEQNLNHDAMYWYRQDPGQGLRLIYYSQIVNDFQKGDIAEGYSVSREKKESFPLTVTSAQKNPTAFYLCASSIGGGGFSYNEQFFGPGTRLTVL.

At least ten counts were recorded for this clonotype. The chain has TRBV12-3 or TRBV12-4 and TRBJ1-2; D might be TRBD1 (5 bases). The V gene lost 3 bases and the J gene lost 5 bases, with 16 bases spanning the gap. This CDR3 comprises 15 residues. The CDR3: CASSFGPGDVYGYTF. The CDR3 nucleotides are TGTGCCAGCAGTTTCGGTCCGGGGGACGTTTATGGCTACACCTTC.

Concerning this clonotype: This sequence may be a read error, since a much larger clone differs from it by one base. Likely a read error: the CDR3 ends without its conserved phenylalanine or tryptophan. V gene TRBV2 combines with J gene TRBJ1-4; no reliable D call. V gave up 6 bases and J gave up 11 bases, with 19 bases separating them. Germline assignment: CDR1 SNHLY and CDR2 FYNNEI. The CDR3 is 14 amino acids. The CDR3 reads CASRPDGDNSKLFI. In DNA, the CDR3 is TGTGCCAGCAGGCCGGACGGTGATAATTCGAAACTGTTTATT.

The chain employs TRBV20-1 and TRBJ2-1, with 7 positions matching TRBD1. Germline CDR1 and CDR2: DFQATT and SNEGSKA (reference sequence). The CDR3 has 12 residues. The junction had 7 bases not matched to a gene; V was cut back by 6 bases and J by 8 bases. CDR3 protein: CSAMRQGYEQFF. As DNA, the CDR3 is TGCAGTGCCATGAGACAGGGATATGAGCAGTTCTTC.

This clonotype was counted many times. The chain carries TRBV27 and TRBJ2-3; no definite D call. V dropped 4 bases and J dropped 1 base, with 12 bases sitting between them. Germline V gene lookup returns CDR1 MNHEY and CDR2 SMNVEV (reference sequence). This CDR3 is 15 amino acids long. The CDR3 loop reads CASSSTTAGTDTQYF. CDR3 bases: TGTGCCAGCAGTTCAACGACGGCCGGCACAGATACGCAGTATTTT.

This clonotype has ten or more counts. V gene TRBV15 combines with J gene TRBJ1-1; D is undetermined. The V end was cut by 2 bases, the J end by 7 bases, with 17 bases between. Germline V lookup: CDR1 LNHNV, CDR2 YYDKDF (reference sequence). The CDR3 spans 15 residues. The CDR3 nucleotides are TGTGCCACCAGCAGACAGACTAGGGAGGGAGGTGAAGCTTTCTTT. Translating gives CATSRQTREGGEAFF.

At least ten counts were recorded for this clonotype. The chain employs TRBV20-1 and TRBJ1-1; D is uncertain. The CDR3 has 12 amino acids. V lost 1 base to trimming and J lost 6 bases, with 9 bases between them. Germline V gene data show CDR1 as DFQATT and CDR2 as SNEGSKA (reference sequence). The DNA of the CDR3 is TGCAGTGCTAGAGTCCAGCGGGCTGAAGCTTTCTTT. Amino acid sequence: CSARVQRAEAFF.

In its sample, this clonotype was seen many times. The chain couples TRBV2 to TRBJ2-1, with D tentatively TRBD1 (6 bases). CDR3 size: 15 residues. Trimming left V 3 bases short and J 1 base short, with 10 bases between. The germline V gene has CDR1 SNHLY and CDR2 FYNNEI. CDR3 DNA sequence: TGTGCCAGCAGTGATGCCAGGGGTTCCTACAATGAGCAGTTCTTC. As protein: CASSDARGSYNEQFF.

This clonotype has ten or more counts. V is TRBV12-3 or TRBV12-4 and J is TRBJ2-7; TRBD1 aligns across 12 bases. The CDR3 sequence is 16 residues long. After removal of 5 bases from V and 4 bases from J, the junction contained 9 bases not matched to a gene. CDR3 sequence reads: CASSGLGTGGAYEQYF. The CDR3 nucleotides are TGTGCCAGCAGTGGACTAGGGACAGGGGGCGCTTACGAGCAGTACTTC.